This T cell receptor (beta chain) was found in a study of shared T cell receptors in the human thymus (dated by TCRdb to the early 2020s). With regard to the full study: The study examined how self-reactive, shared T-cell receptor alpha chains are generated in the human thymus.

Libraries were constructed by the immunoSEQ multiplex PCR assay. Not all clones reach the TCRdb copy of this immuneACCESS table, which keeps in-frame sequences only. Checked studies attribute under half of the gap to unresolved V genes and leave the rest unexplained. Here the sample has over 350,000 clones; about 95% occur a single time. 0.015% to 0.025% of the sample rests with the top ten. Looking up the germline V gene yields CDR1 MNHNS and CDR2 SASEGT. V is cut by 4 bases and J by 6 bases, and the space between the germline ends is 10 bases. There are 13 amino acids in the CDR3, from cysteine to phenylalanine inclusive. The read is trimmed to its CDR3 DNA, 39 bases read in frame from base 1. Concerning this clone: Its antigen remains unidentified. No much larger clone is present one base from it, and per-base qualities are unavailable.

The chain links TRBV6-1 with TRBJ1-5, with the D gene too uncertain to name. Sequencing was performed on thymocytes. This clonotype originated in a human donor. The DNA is TGTGCCAGCAGTGCCTCTCCTAGTCAGCCCCAGCATTTT. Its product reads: CASSASPSQPQHF.